Listed below are T cell receptor beta chains from one sample, sequenced in a study of Ad26.COV2.S vaccination and SARS-CoV-2 variants. The data were produced by immunoSEQ multiplex PCR, yet TCRdb's version contains in-frame clones alone and is incomplete. The sample lists just over 350,000 clones; about 85% were seen once. The sequencing here drew on peripheral blood, taken in a trial of Ad26.COV2.S vaccine versus placebo. These receptors were obtained from a person between 18 and 59 years old who received the Ad26.COV2.S COVID-19 vaccine or a placebo. Both conserved end residues are part of each CDR3. A D gene is named only where the DNA matches it firmly. Size is omitted from some rows. Given values are once, few, many or a class for expanded clones.

clone_size: .; j_call: TRBJ2-7; d_call: TRBD2; v_call: TRBV4-2; cdr3_nt: TGTGCCAGCAGCCAGGAAGGGACTAGGGCTATCCACGAGCAGTACTTC; cdr3_aa: CASSQEGTRAIHEQYF
clone_size: few; j_call: TRBJ1-5; d_call: TRBD1; v_call: TRBV7-2; cdr3_nt: TGTGCCAGCAGCCCAGACAGGGCGGCAAGCAATCAGCCCCAGCATTTT; cdr3_aa: CASSPDRAASNQPQHF
clone_size: once; j_call: TRBJ1-5; d_call: .; v_call: TRBV12-3/TRBV12-4; cdr3_nt: TGTGCCAGCAGTTTCGGAGGCTATCAGCCCCAGCATTTT; cdr3_aa: CASSFGGYQPQHF
clone_size: once; j_call: TRBJ2-2; d_call: .; v_call: TRBV19; cdr3_nt: TGTGCCAGTAAAGGTCACAGGGCTAACACCGGGGAGCTGTTTTTT; cdr3_aa: CASKGHRANTGELFF
clone_size: .; j_call: TRBJ1-5; d_call: .; v_call: TRBV4-3; cdr3_nt: TGCGCCAGCAGCCAAGACAGGGCCGGCCATCAGCCCCAGCATTTT; cdr3_aa: CASSQDRAGHQPQHF
clone_size: .; j_call: TRBJ1-3; d_call: .; v_call: TRBV5-1; cdr3_nt: TGCGCCAGCAGCTTGGCCATCGGACGGTTCTCTGGAAACACCATATATTTT; cdr3_aa: CASSLAIGRFSGNTIYF
clone_size: .; j_call: TRBJ1-3; d_call: TRBD1; v_call: TRBV28; cdr3_nt: TGTGCCAGCAGTCCCCCGGGACAGGCCTCTGGAAACACCATATATTTT; cdr3_aa: CASSPPGQASGNTIYF
clone_size: .; j_call: TRBJ2-1; d_call: .; v_call: TRBV7-2; cdr3_nt: TGTGCCAGCAGCTTAGCGGCTAGGCGGGTTGAGCAGTTCTTC; cdr3_aa: CASSLAARRVEQFF
clone_size: .; j_call: TRBJ1-2; d_call: .; v_call: TRBV3-1/TRBV3-2; cdr3_nt: TGTGCCAGCAGCGTAGAGCCAAGCTATGGCTACACCTTC; cdr3_aa: CASSVEPSYGYTF
clone_size: .; j_call: TRBJ2-7; d_call: TRBD1; v_call: TRBV4-3; cdr3_nt: TGCGCCAGCAGCCATCCGGGACAGGGGCCTCGTGAGCAGTACTTC; cdr3_aa: CASSHPGQGPREQYF
clone_size: .; j_call: TRBJ1-5; d_call: TRBD1; v_call: TRBV29-1; cdr3_nt: TGCAGCGTTGAGACAGGGGGCAATCAGCCCCAGCATTTT; cdr3_aa: CSVETGGNQPQHF
clone_size: .; j_call: TRBJ2-3; d_call: .; v_call: TRBV6-5; cdr3_nt: TGTGCCATGGGACGAGACACAGATACGCAGTATTTT; cdr3_aa: CAMGRDTDTQYF
clone_size: once; j_call: TRBJ1-2; d_call: .; v_call: TRBV30; cdr3_nt: TGTGCCTGGAGTGTAGGGCAGCTCAAACTCTATGGCTACACCTTC; cdr3_aa: CAWSVGQLKLYGYTF
clone_size: .; j_call: TRBJ2-3; d_call: .; v_call: TRBV10-3; cdr3_nt: TGTGCCATCAGTGAGCCGCTGGGGGAGAGGGATACGCAGTATTTT; cdr3_aa: CAISEPLGERDTQYF
clone_size: .; j_call: TRBJ2-2; d_call: TRBD2; v_call: TRBV9; cdr3_nt: TGTGCCAGCAGCCCCCGGGCTAGCGGGGGGGCGGCGAACACCGGGGAGCTGTTTTTT; cdr3_aa: CASSPRASGGAANTGELFF
clone_size: .; j_call: TRBJ1-2; d_call: .; v_call: TRBV3-1/TRBV3-2; cdr3_nt: TGTGCCAGCAGCCCCCGGGACAAGGATGGCTACACCTTC; cdr3_aa: CASSPRDKDGYTF
clone_size: .; j_call: TRBJ2-1; d_call: .; v_call: TRBV6-1; cdr3_nt: TGTGCCAGCAGTGAAGTTGAGCAGTTCTTC; cdr3_aa: CASSEVEQFF
clone_size: .; j_call: TRBJ2-2; d_call: .; v_call: TRBV11-2; cdr3_nt: TGTGCCAGCAGCTTAGATTACGGGGCAATCGGGGAGCTGTTTTTT; cdr3_aa: CASSLDYGAIGELFF
clone_size: .; j_call: TRBJ2-7; d_call: .; v_call: TRBV28; cdr3_nt: TGTGCCAGCAGTTTTGGTGGCGGGCCCTACGAGCAGTACTTC; cdr3_aa: CASSFGGGPYEQYF
clone_size: .; j_call: TRBJ1-2; d_call: .; v_call: TRBV30; cdr3_nt: TGTGCCTGCCCCCTAGGGGGAGACTATGGCTACACCTTC; cdr3_aa: CACPLGGDYGYTF
clone_size: .; j_call: TRBJ2-5; d_call: .; v_call: TRBV10-1; cdr3_nt: TGCGCCAGCAGTGAGTCGTGGGAAGGGGCCCAGTACTTC; cdr3_aa: CASSESWEGAQYF
clone_size: .; j_call: TRBJ1-2; d_call: .; v_call: TRBV13; cdr3_nt: TGTGCCAGCAGCTTAGGAGGAGTCAGGGTGGAGGGCTACACCTTC; cdr3_aa: CASSLGGVRVEGYTF
clone_size: .; j_call: TRBJ2-5; d_call: .; v_call: TRBV28; cdr3_nt: TGTGCCAGCAACTTTCCTCCGAACCAAGAGACCCAGTACTTC; cdr3_aa: CASNFPPNQETQYF
clone_size: .; j_call: TRBJ1-4; d_call: TRBD1; v_call: TRBV14; cdr3_nt: TGTGCCAGCAGCCAAGGGAGACAGGGACATAATGAAAAACTGTTTTTT; cdr3_aa: CASSQGRQGHNEKLFF
clone_size: .; j_call: TRBJ2-5; d_call: TRBD1; v_call: TRBV27; cdr3_nt: TGTGCCAGCAAGTTGTGGGACAGTCAAGAGACCCAGTACTTC; cdr3_aa: CASKLWDSQETQYF
clone_size: .; j_call: TRBJ2-3; d_call: TRBD2; v_call: TRBV18; cdr3_nt: TGTGCCAGCTCCCGGGAGGAAAGAGATACGCAGTATTTT; cdr3_aa: CASSREERDTQYF
clone_size: .; j_call: TRBJ2-7; d_call: .; v_call: TRBV7-9; cdr3_nt: TGTGCCAGCAGCTTATACCGGGGGCAACTCTACGAGCAGTACTTC; cdr3_aa: CASSLYRGQLYEQYF
clone_size: .; j_call: TRBJ2-1; d_call: TRBD1; v_call: TRBV3-1/TRBV3-2; cdr3_nt: TGTGCCAGCAGCCCCGGACAGGGGTACAATGAGCAGTTCTTC; cdr3_aa: CASSPGQGYNEQFF
clone_size: .; j_call: TRBJ1-1; d_call: .; v_call: TRBV28; cdr3_nt: TGTGCCAGCAGTCCCGCCCTCACTGAAGCTTTCTTT; cdr3_aa: CASSPALTEAFF